The sequence of this T cell receptor (beta chain) was determined in a study of cytomegalovirus exposure and HLA in healthy donors. At the level of the study: Membership in the Caucasian-associated ancestry cluster was found for about four fifths of about 430 genotyped donors. General study results and limits: It was reported that the classifier diagnosed cytomegalovirus status with high specificity and sensitivity in both the original and validation cohorts. Across all donors, roughly uniform sequencing depth was an assumption of the presence/absence analyses.

Germline loops: CDR1 LGHNT, CDR2 FRNRAP. V trimming: 3 bases; J trimming: 2 bases; junction bases outside the gene matches: 10. The CDR3 runs to 17 residues. PCR primers comprised 60 Vbeta and 13 Jbeta primers. Data came from immunoSEQ multiplex PCR; TCRdb stores just in-frame clones and leaves some out. This repertoire shows fewer than 200,000 clones, approximately 81% found once; its top ten account for approximately 1.5%. This clone came up a few times. Its matching antigen is unknown. The sequencing input was PBMCs. This receptor was taken from a male donor in good health and CMV-seronegative. The chain is built from TRBV12-5 and TRBJ1-1, with 9 bases fitting TRBD1. This chain's CDR3 is CASGFFSTGGYNTEAFF. In nucleotides, the CDR3 is TGTGCTAGTGGTTTCTTCTCCACAGGGGGCTACAACACTGAAGCTTTCTTT.